This T cell receptor beta chain was recovered during a study of blood T cell repertoires in COVID-19. Across the study: The study drew acute and convalescent COVID-19 samples from the United States, Italy and Spain. Sources were T cells, B-cell-depleted T cells, or PBMCs; the material itself was cDNA or gDNA.

This CDR3 has 12 amino acids. The germline gives CDR1 MDHEN, CDR2 SYDVKM. This table comes from immunoSEQ multiplex PCR, and its TCRdb copy is limited to in-frame clones, with some not included. The sample consists of about 110,000 clones, about 83% of them appearing once. This chain connects TRBV28 to TRBJ2-3; TRBD2 matches 11 bases. The sequencing input was peripheral blood. This TCR came from a woman aged 70-85 years with acute or convalescent COVID-19. The DNA of the CDR3 is TGTGCGAGTAGCGGGAGGGCAGATACGCAGTATTTT. This encodes CASSGRADTQYF. Complete variable domain (other parts from reference TRBV28 and TRBJ2-3): DVKVTQSSRYLVKRTGEKVFLECVQDMDHENMFWYRQDPGLGLRLIYFSYDVKMKEKGDIPEGYSVSREKKERFSLILESASTNQTSMYLCASSGRADTQYFGPGTRLTVL.